A single sample is the source of the 32 T cell receptor beta chains below, sequenced in a study of blood T cell repertoires in COVID-19. Only in-frame clones appear in the TCRdb table, and some are missing; sequencing was by immunoSEQ multiplex PCR. This table has 250,000 to 300,000 clones, approximately 88% appearing once. The material sequenced was PBMCs or T cells enriched from blood (not recorded which). The receptors derive from a woman aged 25 to 39 who had recovered from COVID-19.

The genes are TRBV11-3 and TRBJ2-3; the match to TRBD2 covers 9 bases. CDR3 length equals 16 residues. V lost 3 bases, J lost 2 bases, and 6 bases stayed unmatched. Per germline, CDR1 SGHNT and CDR2 YENEEA. The CDR3 spells CASSFIAGVYTDTQYF. The CDR3 DNA sequence: TGTGCCAGCAGCTTCATAGCGGGGGTTTACACAGATACGCAGTATTTT.

The CDR3 coding sequence is TGTGCCAGCAGCATGACTAGCGGGACCGATGAGCAGTTCTTC. It encodes CASSMTSGTDEQFF. J is TRBJ2-1 and V is TRBV7-2; 11 nucleotides match TRBD2. Germline V gene sequence: CDR1 SGHTA, CDR2 FQGNSA. CDR3 length: 14 residues. The trim removed 5 bases at V and 8 bases at J, leaving 5 bases unmatched.

J is TRBJ1-6 and V is TRBV27; TRBD1 might be the D (6 bases). From germline, CDR1 is MNHEY and CDR2 SMNVEV (reference sequence). V lost 7 bases and J lost 8, with 15 bases in between. There are 14 residues in the CDR3. DNA of the CDR3: TGTGCCAGCACCGCGACAGGCGGATATTCACCCCTCCACTTT. Protein: CASTATGGYSPLHF.

The chain is built from TRBV27 and TRBJ2-1; 9 bases agree with TRBD1. The CDR3 totals 16 residues. After removal of 2 bases from V and 7 bases from J, the junction contained 9 bases not matched to a gene. Per the germline V gene, CDR1 is MNHEY and CDR2 is SMNVEV (reference sequence). In nucleotides, the CDR3 is TGTGCCAGCAGTTTAAAAGGGGACAGGGAACTGAATGAGCAGTTCTTC. It encodes CASSLKGDRELNEQFF.

The table lists this clone with a few counts. The chain carries TRBV7-3 and TRBJ1-1, with 8 bases lining up with TRBD1. Germline CDR1 reads SGHTA; CDR2 reads FQGTGA. The CDR3 has 14 residues. V dropped 5 bases and J dropped 4; count of bases not matched to a gene: 6. In DNA form, the CDR3 reads TGTGCCAGCAGCCCTTTTGGACAGGGCACTGAAGCTTTCTTT. The encoded protein is CASSPFGQGTEAFF.

This clone has only a few counts. The V gene is TRBV9, the J gene TRBJ1-1; D unresolved. Germline lookup yields CDR1 SGDLS and CDR2 YYNGEE. CDR3 size: 12 residues. Trimming took off 1 base at V and 6 bases at J, with 7 bases between the two ends. In DNA form, the CDR3 reads TGTGCCAGCAGCGTACCCCGCGCTGAAGCTTTCTTT. It codes for CASSVPRAEAFF.

This clone has just one count. V is TRBV2 and J is TRBJ1-1; tentatively, D is TRBD1 (5 bases). Trimming took off 3 bases at V and 1 base at J, with 27 bases between the two ends. The V gene's germline CDR1 is SNHLY and CDR2 FYNNEI. CDR3 size: 20 residues. Here the CDR3 reads CASSDLAGQLRVDRNTEAFF. Written as DNA, the CDR3 is TGTGCCAGCAGTGATTTGGCAGGGCAATTACGGGTAGACCGGAACACTGAAGCTTTCTTT.

The rearrangement uses TRBV6-2 or TRBV6-3 and TRBJ2-7; 10 positions match TRBD2. This CDR3 has 17 amino acids. CDR1 is MNHEY and CDR2 is SVGEGT in the germline V gene. V lost 5 bases and J lost 5; bases outside the gene matches: 15. This CDR3 reads CASSQFIPGLAIDEQYF. The CDR3 region has the DNA TGTGCCAGCAGTCAATTTATTCCGGGACTAGCGATCGACGAGCAGTACTTC.

This chain links TRBV7-2 with TRBJ2-3; D not resolved. In germline, CDR1 is SGHTA, CDR2 FQGNSA. This CDR3 spans 14 amino acids. Trimming stripped 0 bases from V and 3 bases from J, with 7 bases between. The CDR3 DNA is TGTGCCAGCAGCTTAGCACGTAGAACAGATACGCAGTATTTT. It translates to CASSLARRTDTQYF.

The chain recombines TRBV6-1 with TRBJ1-2; possibly TRBD1 for D (5 bases). This CDR3 has 17 amino acids. V lost 4 bases to trimming and J lost 5 bases, with 23 bases between them. The germline gives CDR1 MNHNS, CDR2 SASEGT. CDR3 protein: CASSGGVVSSWVYGYTF. The CDR3 region has the DNA TGTGCCAGCAGTGGGGGGGTTGTATCGTCGTGGGTATATGGCTACACCTTC.

The sample holds a few counts of this clone. This chain connects TRBV5-1 to TRBJ2-7, with 11 bases matching TRBD2. Germline V gives CDR1 SGHRS, CDR2 YFSETQ. The V segment lost 2 bases and the J segment 3 bases; nucleotides outside the gene matches: 4. The CDR3 loop spans 15 amino acids. CDR3 nucleotide sequence: TGCGCCAGCAGCTTCGGGACTAGCGGCGACTACGAGCAGTACTTC. Its protein is CASSFGTSGDYEQYF.

This chain connects TRBV6-5 to TRBJ1-2; tentatively, D is TRBD1 (5 bases). Between the trimmed V and J ends, which lost 8 bases and 6 bases, there was a span of 16 bases. The CDR3 is 13 residues long. Germline V gene data show CDR1 as MNHEY and CDR2 as SVGAGI. CDR3 loop: CASGQGGWNGYTF. In DNA, the CDR3 is TGTGCCAGCGGTCAGGGAGGGTGGAATGGCTACACCTTC.

In its sample, this clone was seen a few times. V usage is TRBV20-1 and J usage is TRBJ1-2; D is perhaps TRBD1 (5 bases). The CDR3 sequence is 13 residues long. V lost 3 bases, J lost 5 bases, and 13 bases lay in between. Germline V gene sequence: CDR1 DFQATT, CDR2 SNEGSKA (reference sequence). CDR3 coding DNA: TGCAGTGCTAGTATGGGGCAGAATTATGGCTACACCTTC. Its translation is CSASMGQNYGYTF.

This chain joins TRBV7-8 and TRBJ1-1; possible D gene TRBD1, 5 bases. The CDR3 extends over 13 amino acids. CDR1 is SGHVS and CDR2 is FQNEAQ in the germline V gene. V shed 1 base and J shed 9 bases, with 12 bases lying between them. The CDR3 region is CASSLERGTKAFF. CDR3 nucleotides: TGTGCCAGCAGCTTAGAGCGGGGCACCAAAGCTTTCTTT.

The CDR3 protein is CASSVGRGRIYEQYF. CDR3 sequence (DNA): TGTGCCAGCAGCGTAGGAAGGGGGCGGATTTACGAGCAGTACTTC. This chain connects TRBV9 to TRBJ2-7; 7 nucleotides line up with TRBD1. The CDR3 runs to 15 residues. Germline V gene sequence: CDR1 SGDLS, CDR2 YYNGEE. V lost 0 bases and J lost 4; bases outside the gene matches: 7.

The chain is built from TRBV20-1 and TRBJ1-4, with 7 bases that match TRBD1. CDR1 and CDR2 (germline): DFQATT, SNEGSKA (reference sequence). This CDR3 is built from 13 residues. V gave up 3 bases and J gave up 6 bases; unmatched junction bases: 4. The CDR3 loop reads CSASGQGDEKLFF. The CDR3 DNA is TGCAGTGCTAGTGGTCAGGGGGATGAAAAACTGTTTTTT.

The V and J genes are TRBV9 and TRBJ2-7; D might be TRBD2 (5 bases). The germline V and J ends were trimmed by 0 bases and 2 bases, with 15 bases remaining between them. Per germline, CDR1 SGDLS and CDR2 YYNGEE. The CDR3 is 16 residues long. The CDR3 loop reads CASSVGSVLATYEQYF. CDR3 sequence (DNA): TGTGCCAGCAGCGTAGGTAGCGTGCTGGCAACCTACGAGCAGTACTTC.

V is TRBV6-6 and J is TRBJ2-3; TRBD1 agrees at 7 bases. This CDR3 region has 17 residues. The junction had 15 bases not matched to a gene; V was cut back by 5 bases and J by 4 bases. Germline assignment: CDR1 MNHNY and CDR2 SVGAGI (reference sequence). The CDR3 bases are TGTGCCAGCAGTCTCCGTAGGGGGACAGCCGGGCCAGATACGCAGTATTTT. Its translation: CASSLRRGTAGPDTQYF.

J is TRBJ1-5 and V is TRBV28, with 7 bases matching TRBD1. Looked up from germline, CDR1 is MDHEN and CDR2 is SYDVKM. Trimming at V came to 8 bases and at J to 3 bases, leaving 13 bases not matched to a gene. The CDR3 spans 16 residues. The CDR3 coding sequence is TGTGCCAGCCTCCGAGGGGGCGGGCTTTTCAATCAGCCCCAGCATTTT. Its translation: CASLRGGGLFNQPQHF.

The chain carries TRBV28 and TRBJ2-4; the D gene is possibly TRBD1 (6 bases). The CDR3 spans 13 residues. V shed 8 bases and J shed 10 bases, with 18 bases lying between them. Germline V gene lookup returns CDR1 MDHEN and CDR2 SYDVKM. The CDR3 DNA is TGTGCCAGCGGGGTACAGGGACAAGTGATTCAGTACTTC. It codes for CASGVQGQVIQYF.

The rearrangement links TRBV10-2 to TRBJ2-7; D ambiguous. Trimming took 3 bases from V and 7 from J, leaving 7 bases between them. Per germline, CDR1 WSHSY and CDR2 SAAADI. The CDR3 contains 11 residues. The CDR3 nucleotides read TGCGCCAGCAGTGATCCCCGGGAGCAGTACTTC. The encoded protein is CASSDPREQYF.

The gene calls are TRBV27 and TRBJ1-4; D gene unclear. The CDR3 covers 13 residues. The V gene's germline CDR1 is MNHEY and CDR2 SMNVEV (reference sequence). V was cut by 3 bases and J by 3 bases, with 5 bases left in between. For the CDR3, the DNA is TGTGCCAGCAGTTTTAGAGCTAATGAAAAACTGTTTTTT. Encoded protein: CASSFRANEKLFF.

The chain uses TRBV2 and TRBJ1-2; unclear D gene. V was trimmed by 8 bases and J by 0 bases, leaving 13 bases between them. In germline, CDR1 is SNHLY, CDR2 FYNNEI. There are 14 residues in the CDR3. The CDR3 DNA sequence: TGTGCCAGCCCACTCCCCCAAGCTAACTATGGCTACACCTTC. Its protein product is CASPLPQANYGYTF.

The rearrangement uses TRBV11-2 and TRBJ2-5; D call uncertain. Germline-derived CDR1 and CDR2 are SGHAT and FQNNGV. This CDR3 has 13 residues. Trimming removed 2 bases from V and 2 bases from J, with 6 bases in between. As DNA, the CDR3 is TGTGCCAGCAGCTTACACCTACAAGAGACCCAGTACTTC. Residues: CASSLHLQETQYF.

The gene calls are TRBV7-9 and TRBJ1-2; 10 bases agree with TRBD1. V dropped 3 bases and J dropped 7; count of bases not matched to a gene: 8. The germline gives CDR1 SEHNR, CDR2 FQNEAQ (reference sequence). The CDR3 has 15 amino acids. The CDR3 DNA follows: TGTGCCAGCAGCTTGGACAGGGGGTCGACTACTGGCTACACCTTC. Its translation: CASSLDRGSTTGYTF.

This clone was seen a few times. The chain joins TRBV19 to TRBJ1-6; 9 bases align to TRBD1. In germline, CDR1 is LNHDA, CDR2 SQIVND (reference sequence). The CDR3 totals 15 residues. Trimming at V came to 2 bases and at J to 6 bases, leaving 2 bases not matched to a gene. The CDR3 spells CASSILDRGNSPLHF. CDR3 sequence (DNA): TGTGCCAGTAGTATACTGGACAGGGGTAATTCACCCCTCCACTTT. The full variable domain, rest sourced from reference TRBV19 and TRBJ1-6, is DGGITQSPKYLFRKEGQNVTLSCEQNLNHDAMYWYRQDPGQGLRLIYYSQIVNDFQKGDIAEGYSVSREKKESFPLTVTSAQKNPTAFYLCASSILDRGNSPLHFGNGTRLTVT.

The chain links TRBV6-4 to TRBJ1-4; 8 nucleotides match TRBD1. Per the germline V gene, CDR1 is MRHNA and CDR2 is SNTAGT. This CDR3 contains 15 residues. The V and J ends lost 6 bases and 12 bases, in that order; junction bases with no gene match: 15. CDR3 sequence (DNA): TGTGCCAGCAGGCGGACAGGGTCGGTGGGTGAGGAACTGTTTTTT. This sequence encodes CASRRTGSVGEELFF.

As for this clone: At one end the junction does not follow the germline gene, possibly because of a read error. This chain connects TRBV6-5 to TRBJ1-1; no definite D call. The CDR3 is made up of 11 amino acids. Germline V gene data show CDR1 as MNHEY and CDR2 as SVGAGI. Here the CDR3 DNA reads TGTGCCAGCACGAGGAACACGGAAGCTTTCTTT. Translation: CASTRNTEAFF.

CDR3 DNA: TGTGCCAGCAGCCTTAGGTCAGGAAGGTCCTACGAGCAGTACTTC. Translating gives CASSLRSGRSYEQYF. This chain links TRBV21-1 with TRBJ2-7; the table's D call of TRBD1 was not tested on the DNA. TRBV21-1 counts as a pseudogene. The CDR3 spans 15 residues.

The chain carries TRBV2 and TRBJ1-3; no firm D call. The CDR3 totals 13 residues. Trimming left V 5 bases short and J 8 bases short, with 13 bases between. Germline CDR1 is SNHLY and CDR2 is FYNNEI. CDR3 in DNA: TGTGCCAGCAGTCGATCGCGGGGTGACACCATATATTTT. Its translation is CASSRSRGDTIYF.

This clone appeared once. The V gene is TRBV28, the J gene TRBJ2-5, with D maybe TRBD1 (6 bases). Germline lookup yields CDR1 MDHEN and CDR2 SYDVKM. The V end lost 5 bases, the J end lost 7 bases, and 23 bases lay between the germline ends. This CDR3 is 16 amino acids long. This CDR3 reads CASSPNFTGIRGTQYF. CDR3 sequence (DNA): TGTGCCAGCAGTCCAAACTTCACAGGGATACGAGGGACCCAGTACTTC.

CDR3 bases: TGTGCCAGCAGTTTTATTTATGAGTCCTCACCCCTCCACTTT. Translation: CASSFIYESSPLHF. V gene TRBV28 combines with J gene TRBJ1-6; D ambiguous. CDR1 MDHEN and CDR2 SYDVKM come from the germline V gene. This CDR3 is 14 amino acids long. V shed 3 bases and J shed 10 bases, with 13 bases lying between them.